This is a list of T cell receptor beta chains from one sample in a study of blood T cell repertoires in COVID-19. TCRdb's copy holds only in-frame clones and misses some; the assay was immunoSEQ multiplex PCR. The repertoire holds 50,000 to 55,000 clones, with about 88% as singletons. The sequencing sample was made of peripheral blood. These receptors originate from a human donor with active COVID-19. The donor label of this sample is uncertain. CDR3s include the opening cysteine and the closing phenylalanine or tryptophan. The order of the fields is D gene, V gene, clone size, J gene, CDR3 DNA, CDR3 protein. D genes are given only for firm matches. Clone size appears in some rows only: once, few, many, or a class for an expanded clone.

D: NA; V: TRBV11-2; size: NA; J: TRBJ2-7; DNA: TGTGCCAGCAGCTTGTCCGGGTTCCCCAACTCCTACGAGCAGTACTTC; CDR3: CASSLSGFPNSYEQYF
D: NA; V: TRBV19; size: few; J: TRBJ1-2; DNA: TGTGCCAGTAGTATAGACCCAGGGGCGGCTAACTATGGCTACACCTTC; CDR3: CASSIDPGAANYGYTF
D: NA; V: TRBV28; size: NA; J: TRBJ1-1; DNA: TGTGCCAGCAGGCAGGGTTCCACTGAAGCTTTCTTT; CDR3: CASRQGSTEAFF
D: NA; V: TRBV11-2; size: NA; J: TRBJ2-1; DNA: TGTGCCAGCAGCTTAGATCTAGGGGATACGCCGTTCTTC; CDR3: CASSLDLGDTPFF
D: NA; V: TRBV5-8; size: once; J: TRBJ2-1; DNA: TGTGCCAGCAGCTATCGGACACTATACAATGAGCAGTTCTTC; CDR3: CASSYRTLYNEQFF
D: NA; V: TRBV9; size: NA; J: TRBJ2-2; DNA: TGTGCCAGCAGCACGACCCCAGGGGTCGGGGAGCTGTTTTTT; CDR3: CASSTTPGVGELFF
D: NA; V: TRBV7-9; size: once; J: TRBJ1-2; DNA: TGTGCCAGCAGCGACGAAGGTAGCGATCAGGGGAACTATGGCTACACCTTC; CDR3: CASSDEGSDQGNYGYTF
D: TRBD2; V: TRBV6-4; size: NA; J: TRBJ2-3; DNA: TGTGCCAGCAGCGGGGGGGCCACAGATACGCAGTATTTT; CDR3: CASSGGATDTQYF
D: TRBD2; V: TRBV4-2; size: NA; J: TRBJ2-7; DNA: TGTGCCAGCAGCCAAGATCCGGGGGGGGTCTCCTACGAGCAGTACTTC; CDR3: CASSQDPGGVSYEQYF
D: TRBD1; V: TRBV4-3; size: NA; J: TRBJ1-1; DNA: TGCGCCAGCAGCCAAGGGGTGGGGACAGGGTCCGTTTACACTGAAGCTTTCTTT; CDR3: CASSQGVGTGSVYTEAFF
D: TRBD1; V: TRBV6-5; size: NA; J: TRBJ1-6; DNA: TGTGCCAGCAGTCGTGACAGGGGTAATAATTCACCCCTCCACTTT; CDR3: CASSRDRGNNSPLHF
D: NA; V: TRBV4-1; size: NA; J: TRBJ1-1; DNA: TGCGCCAGCAGCCTTCGTAGACAGGCTGAAGCTTTCTTT; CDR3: CASSLRRQAEAFF
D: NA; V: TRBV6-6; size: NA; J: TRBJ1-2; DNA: TGTGCCAGCAGTTACTCTGGGGGGGGCGGGTCCACCTTC; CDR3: CASSYSGGGGSTF
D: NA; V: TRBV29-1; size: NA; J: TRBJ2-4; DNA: TGCAGCGTTGGCGGGGCAAACAAGGGAAACATTCAGTACTTC; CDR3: CSVGGANKGNIQYF
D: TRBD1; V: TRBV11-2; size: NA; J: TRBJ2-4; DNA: TGTGCCAGCAGCCTTACAGGGGGCAAAAACATTCAGTACTTC; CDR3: CASSLTGGKNIQYF
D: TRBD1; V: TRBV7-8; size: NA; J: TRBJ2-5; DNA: TGTGCCAGCAGCTTTAGGGACAGGGGGCTTGGGGAGACCCAGTACTTC; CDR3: CASSFRDRGLGETQYF
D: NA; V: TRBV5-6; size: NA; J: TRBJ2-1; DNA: TGTGCCAGCAGCTCGGGGGACGCCAATGAGCAGTTCTTC; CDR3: CASSSGDANEQFF
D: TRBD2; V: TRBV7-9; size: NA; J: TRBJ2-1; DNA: TGTGCCAGCAGTAGGGGACTAGCGGGAACAAATGAGCAGTTCTTC; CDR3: CASSRGLAGTNEQFF
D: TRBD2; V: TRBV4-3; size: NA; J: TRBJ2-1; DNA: TGCGCCAGCAGCCAAGCTCCGCTAGCGGGGGGGCGCGATGAGCAGTTCTTC; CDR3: CASSQAPLAGGRDEQFF
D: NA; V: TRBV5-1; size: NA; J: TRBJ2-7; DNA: TGCGCCAGCAGCTCCCCAGACAATGGCCAGGACTACGAGCAGTACTTC; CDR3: CASSSPDNGQDYEQYF
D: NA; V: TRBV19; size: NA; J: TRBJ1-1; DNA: TGTGCCAGTACACCACGCGGGGGCCGGTCTGAAGCTTTCTTT; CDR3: CASTPRGGRSEAFF
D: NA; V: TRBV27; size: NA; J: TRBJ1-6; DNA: TGTGCCAGCAGTTTAAAGCCAGGGCGCCAATCACCCCTCCACTTT; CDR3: CASSLKPGRQSPLHF
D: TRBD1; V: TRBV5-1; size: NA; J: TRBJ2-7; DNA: TGCGCCAGCAGCTGGACAGGGGACTACGAGCAGTACTTC; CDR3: CASSWTGDYEQYF
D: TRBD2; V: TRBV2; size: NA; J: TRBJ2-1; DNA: TGTGCCAGCACTACTAGCGGGGTTAACAATGAGCAGTTCTTC; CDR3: CASTTSGVNNEQFF
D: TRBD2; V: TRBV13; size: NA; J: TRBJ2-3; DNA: TGTGCCAGCAGCTACCGGGCTAGCGGGGTCACAGATACGCAGTATTTT; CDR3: CASSYRASGVTDTQYF
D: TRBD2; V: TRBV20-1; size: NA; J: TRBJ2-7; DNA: TGCAGTGCTAGTAATAGCGGGGGGGCGGGCGAGCAGTACTTC; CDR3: CSASNSGGAGEQYF
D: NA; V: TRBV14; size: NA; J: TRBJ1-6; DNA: TGTGCCAGCAGCCAGAGACAGCAGAATTCACCCCTCCACTTT; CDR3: CASSQRQQNSPLHF
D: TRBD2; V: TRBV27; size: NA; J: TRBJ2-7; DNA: TGTGCCAGCAGTTTATCTCCGGGGGGTCACGAGCAGTACTTC; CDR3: CASSLSPGGHEQYF